These 14 T cell receptor beta chains originate from one sample sequenced in a study of Ad26.COV2.S vaccination and SARS-CoV-2 variants. Treatment denoted: over 15 received Ad26.COV2.S at low or high dose, single or two shots; several received placebo; per-sample allocation not given. Sampling happened 63 days after the first vaccine or placebo injection. Some clones are missing from TCRdb's copy, which holds only in-frame ones; the method was immunoSEQ multiplex PCR. This sample has about half a million clones, with 70% to 90% found just once. Specimen: peripheral blood, collected in a trial of Ad26.COV2.S vaccine versus placebo. These receptors were collected from a person between 18 and 59 years old who received the Ad26.COV2.S COVID-19 vaccine or a placebo.

V usage is TRBV27 and J usage is TRBJ2-4, with unresolved D. The length of the CDR3 is 14 residues. Trimming left V 6 bases short and J 5 bases short, with 14 bases between. CDR1 and CDR2 from the germline V gene are MNHEY and SMNVEV (reference sequence). The CDR3 protein is CASSPYAGQNIQYF. DNA of the CDR3: TGTGCCAGCAGCCCTTACGCAGGCCAAAACATTCAGTACTTC.

The chain uses TRBV11-2 and TRBJ2-7, with a tentative D call TRBD1 (5 bases). Trimming pared 2 bases from V and 2 bases from J, leaving 10 bases between. The CDR3 covers 14 residues. Per the germline V gene, CDR1 is SGHAT and CDR2 is FQNNGV. The CDR3 DNA reads TGTGCCAGCAGCTTAAACAGGTATACCTACGAGCAGTACTTC. Its protein product is CASSLNRYTYEQYF.

The chain recombines TRBV5-1 with TRBJ1-1, with a weak D call TRBD1 (5 bases). The germline V and J ends were trimmed by 4 bases and 2 bases, with 15 bases remaining between them. CDR1 and CDR2 from the germline V gene are SGHRS and YFSETQ. This CDR3 is 15 amino acids long. The CDR3 region has the DNA TGCGCCAGCAGCCGCCGGGACCGTAAAAACACTGAAGCTTTCTTT. Translated: CASSRRDRKNTEAFF.

The chain combines TRBV4-2 with TRBJ2-7, with a tentative D call TRBD1 (6 bases). The CDR3 spans 15 residues. The germline V and J ends were trimmed by 0 bases and 4 bases, with 13 bases remaining between them. In germline, CDR1 is LGHNA, CDR2 YNFKEQ. CDR3 nucleotide sequence: TGTGCCAGCAGCCAAGATCATGGGGGCCAATACGAGCAGTACTTC. It translates to CASSQDHGGQYEQYF.

The chain joins TRBV28 to TRBJ1-5; D not certain. Germline V gene lookup returns CDR1 MDHEN and CDR2 SYDVKM. This CDR3 has 11 amino acids. V lost 5 bases to trimming and J lost 9 bases, with 8 bases between them. The CDR3 spells CASSGDGPQHF. CDR3 in DNA: TGTGCCAGCAGTGGCGACGGGCCCCAGCATTTT.

This clone was found once. The chain has TRBV28 and TRBJ2-7; 12 bases are shared with TRBD1. The germline gives CDR1 MDHEN, CDR2 SYDVKM. The CDR3 totals 15 residues. V lost 6 bases and J lost 6; bases outside the gene matches: 9. The CDR3 protein is CASRHPGTGGFEQYF. CDR3 nucleotide sequence: TGTGCCAGCAGGCACCCCGGGACAGGGGGCTTCGAGCAGTACTTC.

The V gene is TRBV7-3, the J gene TRBJ1-1; unclear D gene. Germline CDR1 and CDR2: SGHTA and FQGTGA. The CDR3 has 14 residues. V gave up 3 bases and J gave up 3 bases, with 11 bases separating them. The CDR3 loop is CASSFLVLDTEAFF. For the CDR3, the DNA is TGTGCCAGCAGCTTTCTCGTGTTGGACACTGAAGCTTTCTTT.

The gene calls are TRBV6-6 and TRBJ1-4; 8 nucleotides line up with TRBD1. The CDR3 has 15 residues. Trimming at V came to 0 bases and at J to 8 bases, leaving 5 bases not matched to a gene. The germline V gene has CDR1 MNHNY and CDR2 SVGAGI (reference sequence). In nucleotides, the CDR3 is TGTGCCAGCAGTTACTCCACAGGGGGAACGGAAAAACTGTTTTTT. Encoded protein: CASSYSTGGTEKLFF.

V and J are TRBV19 and TRBJ1-2; possible D gene TRBD1, 5 bases. This CDR3 comprises 14 residues. The germline gives CDR1 LNHDA, CDR2 SQIVND (reference sequence). V gave up 3 bases and J gave up 5 bases, with 13 bases separating them. The CDR3 loop is CASSIQGGWYGYTF. CDR3 sequence (DNA): TGTGCCAGTAGTATCCAGGGAGGGTGGTATGGCTACACCTTC.

This clone appeared a single time. This chain links TRBV10-3 with TRBJ2-7; 9 nucleotides match TRBD1. Losses at the gene ends were 10 bases for V and 4 bases for J; bases not matched to a gene: 11. This CDR3 region has 14 residues. Germline values: CDR1 ENHRY, CDR2 SYGVKD. This CDR3 is CATGEQGAGYEQYF. Written as DNA, the CDR3 is TGTGCCACCGGTGAACAGGGGGCGGGGTACGAGCAGTACTTC.

CDR3 DNA: TGTGCCAGCAGTATTAGACCCCTATACGACCATGGCTACACCTTC. It specifies CASSIRPLYDHGYTF. The rearrangement uses TRBV2 and TRBJ1-2, with no clear D. Trimming left V 5 bases short and J 6 bases short, with 19 bases between. CDR3 length equals 15 residues. The germline V gene encodes CDR1 SNHLY and CDR2 FYNNEI.

This clone was seen more than once but under ten times. The chain links TRBV7-2 to TRBJ1-1; D ambiguous. The V gene lost 5 bases and the J gene lost 0 bases, with 4 bases spanning the gap. CDR1 and CDR2 from the germline V gene are SGHTA and FQGNSA. The CDR3 sequence is 12 residues long. The CDR3 DNA follows: TGTGCCAGCAGCCTGCTGAACACTGAAGCTTTCTTT. This gives the protein CASSLLNTEAFF.

In regard to this clone: Within the sample, other DNA sequences also encode this same CDR3. The gene calls are TRBV30 and TRBJ1-2; the D is unclear. Germline CDR1 reads GTSNPN; CDR2 reads SVGIG (reference sequence). The V end was cut by 1 base, the J end by 2 bases, with 5 bases between. The CDR3 has 12 residues. The CDR3 bases are TGTGCCTGGAGTGCGGGGAACTATGGCTACACCTTC. Translation gives CAWSAGNYGYTF.

The chain's CDR3 is CASSEGRAENQPQHF. CDR3 DNA: TGTGCCAGCAGTGAAGGTCGCGCTGAAAATCAGCCCCAGCATTTT. The chain joins TRBV6-1 to TRBJ1-5, with unresolved D. Per germline, CDR1 MNHNS and CDR2 SASEGT. The CDR3 sequence is 15 residues long. Trimming took 1 base from V and 4 from J, leaving 11 bases between them.